What follows are 31 T cell receptor beta chains derived from one specimen sequenced in a study of blood T cells in healthy people across ages. Alongside a J-beta primer mix, a sample-barcoded 5' primer served in a second PCR lasting roughly 6 to 11 cycles. In TCRdb, the 5' RACE reads were re-called with MiXCR into one record per CDR3 protein. Of about 670,000 distinct CDR3 sequences in the sample, approximately 52% were seen once. The sequenced sample was blood. These receptors all come from a woman over 75 in good health.

This clonotype is a singleton in its sample. A much larger clone is a single base away; this may be a read error. The chain couples TRBV6-6 to TRBJ1-3; D may be TRBD1 (6 bases). V was pared by 8 bases and J by 2 bases, with 13 bases between. Germline V gene data show CDR1 as MNHNY and CDR2 as SVGAGI (reference sequence). This CDR3 region has 14 residues. Written as DNA, the CDR3 is TGTGCCAGCGCCCCAGGGGTGCCTGGAAACACCATATATTTT. It is translated as CASAPGVPGNTIYF.

The chain employs TRBV12-3 or TRBV12-4 and TRBJ1-2; a possible D gene is TRBD1 (5 bases). This CDR3 is built from 12 residues. V lost 5 bases to trimming and J lost 6 bases, with 10 bases between them. Written as DNA, the CDR3 is TGTGCCAGCAGTGTCCAGGGTAATGGCTACACCTTC. Translated: CASSVQGNGYTF.

This clonotype was detected only a few times. A much larger clone is a single base away; this may be a read error. The gene calls are TRBV10-1 and TRBJ2-1, with D tentatively TRBD2 (5 bases). This CDR3 is 14 amino acids long. CDR1 is WNHNN, CDR2 SYGVQD, per germline (reference sequence). The CDR3 region is CASSKSTSLWEQFF. The CDR3 region has the DNA TGCGCCAGCAGTAAGTCCACTAGTTTATGGGAGCAGTTCTTC.

A word on this clonotype: This could be a read error, since a much larger clone is one nucleotide away. V usage is TRBV3-1 and J usage is TRBJ2-7, with D unclear. The CDR3 loop spans 15 amino acids. V lost 5 bases and J lost 0, with 14 bases in between. The germline CDR1 and CDR2 sequences are LGHDT and YNNKEL (reference sequence). Here the CDR3 DNA reads TGTGCCAGCAGCATAGACTTGACGGACTCCTACGAGCAGTACTTC. As protein: CASSIDLTDSYEQYF.

J is TRBJ2-5 and V is TRBV15, with D unclear. CDR3 length: 14 amino acids. V was shortened by 0 bases and J by 3 bases, with 8 bases between the two germline ends. Germline V CDR1 and CDR2: LNHNV, YYDKDF (reference sequence). CDR3 loop: CATSRDVAEETQYF. The CDR3 DNA follows: TGTGCCACCAGCAGAGATGTGGCAGAAGAGACCCAGTACTTC.

The chain uses TRBV4-1 and TRBJ2-3, with 16 bases lining up with TRBD2. The CDR3 is 19 amino acids. Germline CDR1 MGHRA, CDR2 YSYEKL. Losses at the gene ends were 4 bases for V and 6 bases for J; bases not matched to a gene: 13. CDR3 in DNA: TGCGCCAGCAGCCCGGGACTAGCGGGAGGGCCGAACTTCTTGGATACGCAGTATTTT. Protein sequence: CASSPGLAGGPNFLDTQYF.

This clonotype was observed a handful of times. The V gene is TRBV10-3, the J gene TRBJ2-2, with D perhaps matching TRBD2 (6 bases). Germline assignment: CDR1 ENHRY and CDR2 SYGVKD. Trimming removed 7 bases at V and 1 base at J, with 10 bases between. The CDR3 has 14 amino acids. In DNA form, the CDR3 reads TGTGCCATCACCGGGACTGGGAACACCGGGGAGCTGTTTTTT. It is translated as CAITGTGNTGELFF.

The chain carries TRBV6-2 or TRBV6-3 and TRBJ2-5, with D perhaps assigned TRBD1 or TRBD2 (5 bases each). The CDR3 is 16 amino acids. Deletions cut 10 bases from V and 11 bases from J, with 32 bases between. Germline values: CDR1 MNHEY, CDR2 SVGEGT. The CDR3 sequence: CATTALAGDALGEQYF. In DNA, the CDR3 is TGTGCCACCACAGCTCTCGCTGGGGACGCGTTGGGGGAGCAGTACTTC.

The sample holds a few counts of this clonotype. The chain combines TRBV12-5 with TRBJ2-2; no firm D call. Germline V gives CDR1 LGHNT, CDR2 FRNRAP. The CDR3 contains 16 residues. V gave up 1 base and J gave up 6 bases, with 15 bases separating them. CDR3 protein: CASGLASWGPPGELFF. CDR3 bases: TGTGCTAGTGGTTTGGCTTCGTGGGGTCCCCCCGGGGAGCTGTTTTTT.

The chain is built from TRBV3-1 and TRBJ2-3; 8 bases align to TRBD1. The trim removed 0 bases at V and 0 bases at J, leaving 17 bases unmatched. The CDR3 is 21 amino acids. Germline CDR1 is LGHDT and CDR2 is YNNKEL (reference sequence). The CDR3 sequence is CASSQEWSFPRTGSSTDTQYF. The CDR3 DNA is TGTGCCAGCAGCCAAGAGTGGAGCTTTCCGAGGACAGGGTCAAGCACAGATACGCAGTATTTT.

V is TRBV5-1 and J is TRBJ2-5; D gene uncertain. The CDR3 is made up of 14 amino acids. Germline V gene data show CDR1 as SGHRS and CDR2 as YFSETQ. Deletions cut 2 bases from V and 11 bases from J, with 19 bases between. Written as DNA, the CDR3 is TGCGCCAGCAGCTTTGCCCCTCCGGTCGATGAGCAGTACTTC. Its translation is CASSFAPPVDEQYF. The full variable domain, rest sourced from reference TRBV5-1 and TRBJ2-5, is KAGVTQTPRYLIKTRGQQVTLSCSPISGHRSVSWYQQTPGQGLQFLFEYFSETQRNKGNFPGRFSGRQFSNSRSEMNVSTLELGDSALYLCASSFAPPVDEQYFGPGTRLLVL.

The chain couples TRBV2 to TRBJ1-4; D is unresolved. Trimming left V 6 bases short and J 0 bases short, with 8 bases between. There are 14 residues in the CDR3. Germline lookup yields CDR1 SNHLY and CDR2 FYNNEI. The CDR3 coding sequence is TGTGCCAGCAGCGACCGAACAACTAATGAAAAACTGTTTTTT. Its translation is CASSDRTTNEKLFF.

The sample holds many counts of this clonotype. The chain links TRBV10-3 to TRBJ2-5; TRBD2 is a possible D gene (6 bases). This CDR3 is built from 15 residues. Germline V gene sequence: CDR1 ENHRY, CDR2 SYGVKD. V lost 4 bases, J lost 2 bases, and 14 bases lay in between. CDR3 amino acids: CAISVKASAQETQYF. The CDR3, as DNA: TGTGCCATCAGTGTGAAGGCTAGCGCGCAAGAGACCCAGTACTTC.

This clonotype was seen more than once but under ten times. The V call is TRBV12-3 or TRBV12-4, the J call TRBJ2-7, with D perhaps matching TRBD1 or TRBD2 (5 bases each). The V end was cut by 4 bases, the J end by 5 bases, with 12 bases between. This CDR3 comprises 13 residues. The CDR3 protein is CASSWDQGHEQYF. The CDR3 region has the DNA TGTGCCAGCAGTTGGGACCAGGGACACGAGCAGTACTTC.

Turning to this clonotype: One end of the junction does not line up with germline, which may come from a read error. V is TRBV7-2 and J is TRBJ1-1, with D hard to call. The CDR3 is 11 amino acids. Germline V CDR1 and CDR2: SGHTA, FQGNSA. The DNA for the CDR3 is TGTGCCGGCAGCCATGGATCTGAAGCTTTCTTT. Protein sequence: CAGSHGSEAFF.

This clonotype was picked up many times. This chain joins TRBV28 and TRBJ2-7, with TRBD2 matching over 10 bases. The CDR3 totals 16 residues. J was trimmed by 1 base and V by 1 base; bases with no gene match: 4. Looked up from germline, CDR1 is MDHEN and CDR2 is SYDVKM. Written as DNA, the CDR3 is TGTGCCAGCAGTTTATATGGGACTAGCGTATCCTACGAGCAGTACTTC. This encodes CASSLYGTSVSYEQYF.

This chain joins TRBV29-1 and TRBJ2-5, with 8 bases aligning to TRBD1. The DNA matches TRBJ2-7 better at its end, which makes the J call doubtful. Germline CDR1 and CDR2: SQVTM and ANQGSEA. The CDR3 loop spans 13 amino acids. The CDR3 nucleotides read TGCAGCGTTCTCAGGACAGGGTCTAACGAGCAGTACTTC. Its protein is CSVLRTGSNEQYF.

The chain combines TRBV29-1 with TRBJ2-3; TRBD1 matches at 7 bases. The CDR3 contains 13 residues. Trimming took 6 bases from V and 4 from J; bases not matched to a gene: 7. CDR1 is SQVTM and CDR2 is ANQGSEA in the germline V gene. In DNA, the CDR3 is TGCAGCGTCCCCCCCAGGGGGTCAGATACGCAGTATTTT. Protein product: CSVPPRGSDTQYF.

This clonotype was recorded many times. The chain couples TRBV29-1 to TRBJ1-5; perhaps TRBD1 as D (5 bases). Trimming removed 6 bases from V and 2 bases from J, with 17 bases in between. CDR3 length equals 15 residues. From germline, CDR1 is SQVTM and CDR2 ANQGSEA. The CDR3 spells CSVGSGGGGNQPQHF. CDR3 nucleotides: TGCAGCGTGGGATCCGGTGGAGGGGGCAATCAGCCCCAGCATTTT.

The gene calls are TRBV29-1 and TRBJ1-1; 8 nucleotides match TRBD1. The CDR3 spans 13 residues. With 7 bases clipped from V and 3 bases from J, the junction kept 7 bases outside the gene matches. The germline V gene encodes CDR1 SQVTM and CDR2 ANQGSEA. The CDR3 DNA reads TGCAGCGGGAGGACAGGGAGGTACACTGAAGCTTTCTTT. Translating gives CSGRTGRYTEAFF.

This clonotype has a count of ten or more. The chain combines TRBV12-3 or TRBV12-4 with TRBJ2-1, with TRBD1 matching over 8 bases. Trimming removed 6 bases from V and 6 bases from J; junction bases left unmatched: 4. The CDR3 length is 13 residues. The CDR3 DNA reads TGTGCCAGCAGGCCCACAGGGGGCAATGAGCAGTTCTTC. This gives the protein CASRPTGGNEQFF.

The table lists this clonotype with a few counts. The chain recombines TRBV27 with TRBJ2-1; 9 bases match TRBD1. The CDR3 spans 12 residues. CDR1 is MNHEY and CDR2 is SMNVEV in the germline V gene (reference sequence). Trimming took 6 bases from V and 9 from J; bases not matched to a gene: 3. The CDR3 bases are TGTGCCAGCAGACAGGGGGCGGGTGAGCAGTTCTTC. As protein: CASRQGAGEQFF.

This clonotype has more than one count but fewer than ten. Relative to the germline gene, one junction end is altered; a read error may explain this. The J gene is TRBJ2-7, the V gene TRBV5-1; 7 positions match TRBD1. Per the germline V gene, CDR1 is SGHRS and CDR2 is YFSETQ. The CDR3 extends over 13 amino acids. The CDR3, as DNA: TGTGCCAGCAGCCTGAGGACAGGCTACGAGCAGTACTTC. Its protein product is CASSLRTGYEQYF.

This clonotype was counted at least ten times. J is TRBJ2-5 and V is TRBV28; D unresolved. The germline gives CDR1 MDHEN, CDR2 SYDVKM. V lost 3 bases to trimming and J lost 6 bases, with 8 bases between them. The CDR3 is made up of 12 amino acids. The CDR3 DNA follows: TGTGCCAGCAGTTTTGGGGATAAGACCCAGTACTTC. As protein: CASSFGDKTQYF.

This clonotype was seen more than once but under ten times. The V gene is TRBV21-1, the J gene TRBJ2-2. TRBV21-1 is an annotated pseudogene. This CDR3 comprises 16 residues. For the CDR3, the DNA is TGTGCCAGCAGCAAAGAGGCGGTTTCGAACACCGGGGAGCTGTTTTTT. Translation gives CASSKEAVSNTGELFF.

At least ten counts were recorded for this clonotype. The chain is built from TRBV13 and TRBJ2-1, with D possibly matching TRBD2 (5 bases). There are 15 residues in the CDR3. V lost 5 bases to trimming and J lost 9 bases, with 20 bases between them. The germline gives CDR1 PRHDT, CDR2 FYEKMQ (reference sequence). The CDR3 protein is CASSPQRAYSGEQFF. CDR3 sequence (DNA): TGTGCCAGCAGCCCCCAGAGGGCGTACTCCGGTGAGCAGTTCTTC.

The CDR3 sequence is CATKTRPSYEQYF. CDR3 nucleotide sequence: TGTGCCACCAAAACACGACCCTCCTACGAGCAGTACTTC. The chain joins TRBV6-1 to TRBJ2-7; D remains unclear. Trimming took off 10 bases at V and 0 bases at J, with 13 bases between the two ends. The CDR3 loop spans 13 amino acids. CDR1 and CDR2 (germline): MNHNS, SASEGT.

This clonotype was recorded at least ten times. The genes are TRBV20-1 and TRBJ2-7, with a tentative D call TRBD1 (5 bases). This CDR3 comprises 16 residues. V lost 1 base and J 0 bases, leaving 16 bases between the germline ends. Germline V gives CDR1 DFQATT, CDR2 SNEGSKA (reference sequence). The CDR3 nucleotides read TGCAGTGCTAGAGGGGCGACAGTTTCGAGCTCCTACGAGCAGTACTTC. Translating it yields CSARGATVSSSYEQYF.

For this clonotype: One end of the junction does not line up with germline, which may come from a read error. This sequence joins TRBV7-7 and TRBJ2-1; 10 positions match TRBD2. CDR1 is SSHAT, CDR2 FNYEAQ, per germline (reference sequence). The length of the CDR3 is 17 residues. CDR3 bases: TGTGCTAGCAGCTTAGCGGGGGGCCCCAGCTCCTACAATGAGCAGTTCTTC. Residues: CASSLAGGPSSYNEQFF.

As concerns this clonotype: Since a much larger clone is just one base distant, this may be a read error. V usage is TRBV7-9 and J usage is TRBJ1-5; tentative D call: TRBD1 (5 bases). The CDR3 extends over 15 amino acids. Trimming took off 6 bases at V and 6 bases at J, with 18 bases between the two ends. Germline V gene data show CDR1 as SEHNR and CDR2 as FQNEAQ (reference sequence). In DNA, the CDR3 is TGTGCCAGCAGTCAGGGTCGGGGGGATTTTCAGCCCCAGCATTTT. It yields the protein CASSQGRGDFQPQHF.

CDR3 sequence reads: CATSDSPGGNIQYF. Written as DNA, the CDR3 is TGTGCCACCAGTGATTCCCCCGGGGGGAACATTCAGTACTTC. The V and J genes are TRBV24-1 and TRBJ2-4, with TRBD2 identical over 7 bases. CDR3 size: 14 residues. J lost 7 bases, V lost 2 bases, and 4 bases had no gene match. Germline CDR1 and CDR2: KGHDR and SFDVKD.